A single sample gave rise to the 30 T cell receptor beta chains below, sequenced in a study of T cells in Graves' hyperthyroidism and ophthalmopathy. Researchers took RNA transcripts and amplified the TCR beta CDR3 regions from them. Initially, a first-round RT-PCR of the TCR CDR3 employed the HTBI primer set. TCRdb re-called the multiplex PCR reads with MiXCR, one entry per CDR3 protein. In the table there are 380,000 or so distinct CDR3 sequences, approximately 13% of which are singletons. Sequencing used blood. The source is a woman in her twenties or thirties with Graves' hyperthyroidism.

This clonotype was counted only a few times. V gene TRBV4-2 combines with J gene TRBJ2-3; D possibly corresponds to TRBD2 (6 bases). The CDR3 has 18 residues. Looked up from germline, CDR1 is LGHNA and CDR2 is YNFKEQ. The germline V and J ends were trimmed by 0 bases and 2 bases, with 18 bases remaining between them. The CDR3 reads CASSQELVISGATDTQYF. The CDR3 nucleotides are TGTGCCAGCAGCCAAGAATTGGTGATTAGCGGAGCCACAGATACGCAGTATTTT.

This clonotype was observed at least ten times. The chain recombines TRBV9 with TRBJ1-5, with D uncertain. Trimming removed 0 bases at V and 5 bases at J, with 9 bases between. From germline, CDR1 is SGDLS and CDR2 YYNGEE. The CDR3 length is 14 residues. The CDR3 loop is CASSVAGGHQPQHF. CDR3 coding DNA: TGTGCCAGCAGCGTAGCTGGTGGGCATCAGCCCCAGCATTTT.

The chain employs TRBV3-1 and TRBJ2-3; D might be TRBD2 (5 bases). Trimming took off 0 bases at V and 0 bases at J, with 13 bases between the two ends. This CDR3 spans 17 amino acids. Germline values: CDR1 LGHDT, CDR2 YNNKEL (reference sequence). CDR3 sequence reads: CASSQDRAGGSTDTQYF. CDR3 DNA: TGTGCCAGCAGCCAAGATCGGGCCGGCGGGAGCACAGATACGCAGTATTTT.

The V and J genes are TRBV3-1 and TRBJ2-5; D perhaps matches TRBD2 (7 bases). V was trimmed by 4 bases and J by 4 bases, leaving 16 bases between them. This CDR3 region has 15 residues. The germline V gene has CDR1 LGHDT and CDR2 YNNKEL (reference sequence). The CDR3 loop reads CASSRQGRGAETQYF. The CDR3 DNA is TGTGCCAGCAGCCGGCAGGGCCGGGGGGCAGAGACCCAGTACTTC.

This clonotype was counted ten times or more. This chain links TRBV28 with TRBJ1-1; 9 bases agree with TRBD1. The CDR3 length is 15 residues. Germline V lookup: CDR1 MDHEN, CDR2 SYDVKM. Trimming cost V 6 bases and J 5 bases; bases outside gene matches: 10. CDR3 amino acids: CASRGTGTGRTEAFF. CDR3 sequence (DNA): TGTGCCAGCAGGGGAACTGGGACAGGGAGGACTGAAGCTTTCTTT.

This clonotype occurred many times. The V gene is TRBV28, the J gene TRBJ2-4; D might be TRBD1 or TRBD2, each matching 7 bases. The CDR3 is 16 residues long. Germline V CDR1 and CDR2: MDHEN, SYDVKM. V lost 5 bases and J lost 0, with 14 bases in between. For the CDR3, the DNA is TGTGCCAGCAGTCAGGGGGGGGCTGGAGCCAAAAACATTCAGTACTTC. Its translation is CASSQGGAGAKNIQYF.

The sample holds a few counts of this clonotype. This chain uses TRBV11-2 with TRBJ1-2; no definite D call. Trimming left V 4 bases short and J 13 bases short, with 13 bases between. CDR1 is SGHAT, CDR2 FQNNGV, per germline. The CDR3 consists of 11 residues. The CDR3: CASSSPAVLTF. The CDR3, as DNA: TGTGCCAGCAGCTCCCCGGCAGTCCTCACCTTC.

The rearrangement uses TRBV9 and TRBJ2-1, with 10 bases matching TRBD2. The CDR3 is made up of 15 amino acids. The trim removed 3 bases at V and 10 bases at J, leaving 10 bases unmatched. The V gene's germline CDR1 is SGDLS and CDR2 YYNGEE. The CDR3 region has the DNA TGTGCCAGCAGCGCCAGCGGGGGGGCCTTTGACGAGCAGTTCTTC. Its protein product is CASSASGGAFDEQFF.

The CDR3: CASIQRYNSYEQYF. CDR3 DNA sequence: TGTGCCAGCATTCAGCGCTACAACTCCTACGAGCAGTACTTC. The V call is TRBV2, the J call TRBJ2-7; unclear D gene. The CDR3 has 14 residues. The V gene's germline CDR1 is SNHLY and CDR2 FYNNEI. V lost 7 bases, J lost 0 bases, and 13 bases lay in between.

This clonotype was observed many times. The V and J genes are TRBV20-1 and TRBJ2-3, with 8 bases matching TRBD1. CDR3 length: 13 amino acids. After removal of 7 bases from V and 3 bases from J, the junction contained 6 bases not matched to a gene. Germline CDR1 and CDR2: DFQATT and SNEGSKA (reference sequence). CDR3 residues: CSDDRGRTDTQYF. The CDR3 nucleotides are TGCAGTGACGACAGGGGAAGAACAGATACGCAGTATTTT.

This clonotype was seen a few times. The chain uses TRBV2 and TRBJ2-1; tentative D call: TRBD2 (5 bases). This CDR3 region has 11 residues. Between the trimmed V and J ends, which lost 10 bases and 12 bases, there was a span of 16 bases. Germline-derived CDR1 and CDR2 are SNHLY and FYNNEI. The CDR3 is CATPGIFGQFF. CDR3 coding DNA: TGTGCCACCCCCGGGATCTTCGGGCAGTTCTTC.

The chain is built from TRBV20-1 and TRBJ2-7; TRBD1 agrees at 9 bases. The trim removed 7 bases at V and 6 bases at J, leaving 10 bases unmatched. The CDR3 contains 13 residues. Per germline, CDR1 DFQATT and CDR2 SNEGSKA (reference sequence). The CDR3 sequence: CSVPRDRALEQYF. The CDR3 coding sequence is TGCAGTGTCCCTCGGGACAGGGCTCTCGAGCAGTACTTC.

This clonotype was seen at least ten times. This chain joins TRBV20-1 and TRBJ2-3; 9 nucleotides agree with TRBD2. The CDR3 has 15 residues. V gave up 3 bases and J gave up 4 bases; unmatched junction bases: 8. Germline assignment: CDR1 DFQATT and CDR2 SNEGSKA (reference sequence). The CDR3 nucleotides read TGCAGTGCTAGTACCTCGGCGGGAGGGTCAGATACGCAGTATTTT. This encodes CSASTSAGGSDTQYF.

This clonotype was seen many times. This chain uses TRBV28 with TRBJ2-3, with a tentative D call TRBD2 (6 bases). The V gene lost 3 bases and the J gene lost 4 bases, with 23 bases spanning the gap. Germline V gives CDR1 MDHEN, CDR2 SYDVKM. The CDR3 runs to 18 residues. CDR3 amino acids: CASSFALAGTEGPDTQYF. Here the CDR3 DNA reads TGTGCCAGCAGTTTCGCCCTAGCCGGGACTGAAGGCCCAGATACGCAGTATTTT.

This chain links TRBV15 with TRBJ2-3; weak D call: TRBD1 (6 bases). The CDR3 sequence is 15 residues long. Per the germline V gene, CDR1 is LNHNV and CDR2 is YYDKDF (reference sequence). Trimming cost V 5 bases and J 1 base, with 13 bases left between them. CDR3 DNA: TGTGCCACCAGCTTTCGACAGGCCGGCACAGATACGCAGTATTTT. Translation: CATSFRQAGTDTQYF.

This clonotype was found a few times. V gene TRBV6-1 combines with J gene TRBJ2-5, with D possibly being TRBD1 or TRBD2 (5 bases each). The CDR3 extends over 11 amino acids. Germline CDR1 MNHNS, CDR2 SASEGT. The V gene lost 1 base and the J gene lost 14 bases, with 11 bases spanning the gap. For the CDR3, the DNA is TGTGCCAGCAGTGAAGGGGGACGACTCTACTTC. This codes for CASSEGGRLYF.

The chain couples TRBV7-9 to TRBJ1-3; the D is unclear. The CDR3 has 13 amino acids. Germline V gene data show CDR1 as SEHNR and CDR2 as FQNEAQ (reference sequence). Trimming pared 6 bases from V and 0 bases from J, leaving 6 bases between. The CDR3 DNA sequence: TGTGCCAGCAGAGTAGGCTCTGGAAACACCATATATTTT. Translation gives CASRVGSGNTIYF.

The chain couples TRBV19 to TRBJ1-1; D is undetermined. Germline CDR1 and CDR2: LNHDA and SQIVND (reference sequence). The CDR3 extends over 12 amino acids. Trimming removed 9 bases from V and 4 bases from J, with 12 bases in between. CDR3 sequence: CASAREGTEAFF. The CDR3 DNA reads TGTGCCAGCGCCCGCGAAGGCACTGAAGCTTTCTTT.

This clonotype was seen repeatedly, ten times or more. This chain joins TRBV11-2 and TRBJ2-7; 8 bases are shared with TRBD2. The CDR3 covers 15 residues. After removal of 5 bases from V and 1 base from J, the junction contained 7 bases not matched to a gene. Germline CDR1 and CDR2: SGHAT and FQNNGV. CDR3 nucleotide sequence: TGTGCCAGCAGCGAAGGACTAGCACTATCCTACGAGCAGTACTTC. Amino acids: CASSEGLALSYEQYF.

The CDR3 spells CSVIQGNTEAFF. The CDR3 nucleotides read TGCAGCGTTATACAGGGAAACACTGAAGCTTTCTTT. The chain joins TRBV29-1 to TRBJ1-1, with D maybe TRBD1 (6 bases). The germline CDR1 and CDR2 sequences are SQVTM and ANQGSEA. The V end was cut by 5 bases, the J end by 2 bases, with 9 bases between. The CDR3 is 12 amino acids.

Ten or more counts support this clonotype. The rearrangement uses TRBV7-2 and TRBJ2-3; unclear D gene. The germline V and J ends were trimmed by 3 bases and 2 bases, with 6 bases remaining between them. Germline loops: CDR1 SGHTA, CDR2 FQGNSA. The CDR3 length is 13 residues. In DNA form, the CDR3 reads TGTGCCAGCAGCTTTCATCCCACAGATACGCAGTATTTT. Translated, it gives CASSFHPTDTQYF.

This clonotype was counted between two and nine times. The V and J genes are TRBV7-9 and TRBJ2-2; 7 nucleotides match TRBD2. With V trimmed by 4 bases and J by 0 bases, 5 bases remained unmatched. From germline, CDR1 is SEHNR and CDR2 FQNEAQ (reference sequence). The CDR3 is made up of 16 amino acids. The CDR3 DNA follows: TGTGCCAGCAGCTCAAGACTAGCCCCGAACACCGGGGAGCTGTTTTTT. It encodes CASSSRLAPNTGELFF.

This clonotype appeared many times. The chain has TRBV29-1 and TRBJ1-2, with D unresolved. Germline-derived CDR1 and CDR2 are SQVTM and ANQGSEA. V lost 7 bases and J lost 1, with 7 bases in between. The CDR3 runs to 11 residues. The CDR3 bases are TGCAGCGCCGCTTATAACTATGGCTACACCTTC. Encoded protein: CSAAYNYGYTF.

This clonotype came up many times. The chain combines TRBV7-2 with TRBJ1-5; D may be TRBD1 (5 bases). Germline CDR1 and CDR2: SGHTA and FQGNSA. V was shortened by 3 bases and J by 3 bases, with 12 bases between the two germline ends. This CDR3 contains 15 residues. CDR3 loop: CASSFTGHANQPQHF. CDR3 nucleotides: TGTGCCAGCAGCTTCACGGGGCACGCCAATCAGCCCCAGCATTTT.

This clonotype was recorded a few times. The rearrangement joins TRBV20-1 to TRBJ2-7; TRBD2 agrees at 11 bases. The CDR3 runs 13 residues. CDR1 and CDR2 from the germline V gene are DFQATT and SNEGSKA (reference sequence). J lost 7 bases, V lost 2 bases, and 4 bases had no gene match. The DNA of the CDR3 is TGCAGTGCTAGAACTAGCGGGAGAAGGGAGCAGTACTTC. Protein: CSARTSGRREQYF.

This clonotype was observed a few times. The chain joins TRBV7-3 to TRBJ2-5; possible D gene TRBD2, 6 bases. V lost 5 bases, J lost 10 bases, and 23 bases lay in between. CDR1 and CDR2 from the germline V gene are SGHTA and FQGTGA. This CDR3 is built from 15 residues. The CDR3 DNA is TGTGCCAGCAGCCCTGGGGGAACAGCGGGTGAACACCAGTACTTC. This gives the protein CASSPGGTAGEHQYF. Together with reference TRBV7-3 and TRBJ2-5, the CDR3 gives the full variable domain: GAGVSQTPSNKVTEKGKYVELRCDPISGHTALYWYRQSLGQGPEFLIYFQGTGAADDSGLPNDRFFAVRPEGSVSTLKIQRTERGDSAVYLCASSPGGTAGEHQYFGPGTRLLVL.

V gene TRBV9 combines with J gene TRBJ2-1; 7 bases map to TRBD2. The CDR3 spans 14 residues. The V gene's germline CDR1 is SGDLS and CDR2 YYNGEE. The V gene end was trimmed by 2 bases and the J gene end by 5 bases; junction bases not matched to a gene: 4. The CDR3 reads CASSVSGSHNEQFF. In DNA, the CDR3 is TGTGCCAGCAGCGTTAGCGGGTCCCACAATGAGCAGTTCTTC.

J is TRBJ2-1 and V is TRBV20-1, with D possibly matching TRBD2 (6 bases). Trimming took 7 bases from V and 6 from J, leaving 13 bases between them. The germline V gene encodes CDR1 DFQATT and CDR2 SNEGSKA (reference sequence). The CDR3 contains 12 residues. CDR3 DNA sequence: TGCAGTGTCGAGACTAGTGCCAATGAGCAGTTCTTC. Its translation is CSVETSANEQFF.

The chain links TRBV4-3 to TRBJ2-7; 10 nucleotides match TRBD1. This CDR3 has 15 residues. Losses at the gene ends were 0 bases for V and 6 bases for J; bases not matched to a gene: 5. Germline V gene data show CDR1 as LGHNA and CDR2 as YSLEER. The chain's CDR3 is CASSQDKRTGGEQYF. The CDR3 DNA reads TGCGCCAGCAGCCAAGATAAGAGGACAGGGGGCGAGCAGTACTTC.

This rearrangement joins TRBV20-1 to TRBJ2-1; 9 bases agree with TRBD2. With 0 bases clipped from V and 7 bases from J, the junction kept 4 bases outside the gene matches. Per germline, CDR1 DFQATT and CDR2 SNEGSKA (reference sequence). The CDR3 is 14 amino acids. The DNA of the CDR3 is TGCAGTGCTAGAGAAAGCGGGAGGTGGAATGAGCAGTTCTTC. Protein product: CSARESGRWNEQFF.